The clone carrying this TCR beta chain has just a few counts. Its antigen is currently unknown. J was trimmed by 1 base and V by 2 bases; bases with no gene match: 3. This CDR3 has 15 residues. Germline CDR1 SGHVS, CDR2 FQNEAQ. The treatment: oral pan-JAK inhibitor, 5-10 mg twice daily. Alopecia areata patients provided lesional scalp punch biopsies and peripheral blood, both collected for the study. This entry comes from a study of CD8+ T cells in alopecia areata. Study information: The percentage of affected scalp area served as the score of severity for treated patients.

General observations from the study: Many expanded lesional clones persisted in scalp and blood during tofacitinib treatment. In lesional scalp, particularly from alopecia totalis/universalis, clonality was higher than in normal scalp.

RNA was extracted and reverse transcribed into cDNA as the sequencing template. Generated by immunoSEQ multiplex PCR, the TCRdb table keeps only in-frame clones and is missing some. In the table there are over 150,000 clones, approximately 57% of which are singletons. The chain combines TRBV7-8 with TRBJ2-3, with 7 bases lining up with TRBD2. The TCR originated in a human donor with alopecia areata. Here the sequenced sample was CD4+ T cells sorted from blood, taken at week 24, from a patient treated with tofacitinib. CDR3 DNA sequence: TGTGCCAGCAGCTTACGGGGGGAGGGCACAGATACGCAGTATTTT. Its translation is CASSLRGEGTDTQYF.